The 26 T cell receptor beta chains given below trace back to one sample, sequenced in a study of T cells after yellow fever vaccination. TCRdb passed the 5' RACE reads through MiXCR, listing each CDR3 protein once. The repertoire holds 500,000 to 650,000 distinct CDR3 sequences, with 9% to 15% as singletons. Sequencing was performed on PBMCs, taken on the day of the yellow fever booster vaccination. These receptors all come from a man aged 25 to 45 who received the YFV17D yellow fever vaccine.

This clonotype turned up a few times. The chain combines TRBV3-1 with TRBJ2-1; the match to TRBD2 covers 15 bases. Germline-derived CDR1 and CDR2 are LGHDT and YNNKEL (reference sequence). Unmatched junction bases numbered 3, after V lost 2 bases and J lost 10 bases. This CDR3 is 15 amino acids long. CDR3 nucleotides: TGTGCCAGCAGCCAACCCGGGACTAGCGGGAGGGAGCAGTTCTTC. It codes for CASSQPGTSGREQFF.

The V and J genes are TRBV5-6 and TRBJ2-1; D is unclear. Trimming pared 4 bases from V and 7 bases from J, leaving 9 bases between. Germline CDR1 is SGHDT and CDR2 is YYEEEE. This CDR3 region has 12 residues. The CDR3 loop reads CASSQTFNEQFF. CDR3 in DNA: TGTGCCAGCAGCCAAACCTTTAATGAGCAGTTCTTC.

This clonotype was picked up a small number of times. The chain uses TRBV5-1 and TRBJ2-1, with D possibly being TRBD2 (5 bases). This CDR3 contains 18 residues. V was trimmed by 0 bases and J by 7 bases, leaving 23 bases between them. Germline V CDR1 and CDR2: SGHRS, YFSETQ. CDR3 coding DNA: TGCGCCAGCAGCTTGGCCCCGCAAGGGCGGGTCGGAAGGAATGAGCAGTTCTTC. Translation: CASSLAPQGRVGRNEQFF. The full variable domain, in which reference TRBV5-1 and TRBJ2-1 provide the parts outside the CDR3, is KAGVTQTPRYLIKTRGQQVTLSCSPISGHRSVSWYQQTPGQGLQFLFEYFSETQRNKGNFPGRFSGRQFSNSRSEMNVSTLELGDSALYLCASSLAPQGRVGRNEQFFGPGTRLTVL.

The chain is built from TRBV7-9 and TRBJ2-3, with 11 positions matching TRBD2. V lost 3 bases, J lost 0 bases, and 5 bases stayed unmatched. The CDR3 sequence is 17 residues long. Germline loops: CDR1 SEHNR, CDR2 FQNEAQ (reference sequence). The CDR3 loop reads CASSLGLAASSTDTQYF. DNA for the CDR3: TGTGCCAGCAGCTTGGGACTAGCGGCATCTAGCACAGATACGCAGTATTTT. The full variable domain, completed using reference TRBV7-9 and TRBJ2-3, is DTGVSQNPRHKITKRGQNVTFRCDPISEHNRLYWYRQTLGQGPEFLTYFQNEAQLEKSRLLSDRFSAERPKGSFSTLEIQRTEQGDSAMYLCASSLGLAASSTDTQYFGPGTRLTVL.

This rearrangement joins TRBV5-1 to TRBJ2-3; 9 bases align to TRBD1. The V gene end was trimmed by 4 bases and the J gene end by 5 bases; junction bases not matched to a gene: 5. This CDR3 region has 14 residues. Germline-derived CDR1 and CDR2 are SGHRS and YFSETQ. CDR3 bases: TGCGCCAGCAGCACGACAGGGGGGGGAGATACGCAGTATTTT. It codes for CASSTTGGGDTQYF.

This clonotype turned up a few times. V gene TRBV20-1 combines with J gene TRBJ2-1; TRBD2 agrees at 10 bases. The ends lost 0 bases at V and 8 bases at J; junction bases unmatched: 7. The CDR3 is 15 residues long. The V gene's germline CDR1 is DFQATT and CDR2 SNEGSKA (reference sequence). The CDR3 sequence is CSARDTVAGGDEQFF. DNA for the CDR3: TGCAGTGCTAGAGATACGGTAGCGGGAGGCGATGAGCAGTTCTTC.

This clonotype turned up a few times. The chain carries TRBV6-5 and TRBJ1-1, with TRBD1 matching 7 bases. The CDR3 is made up of 16 amino acids. V lost 0 bases and J lost 7; bases outside the gene matches: 11. Germline loops: CDR1 MNHEY, CDR2 SVGAGI. The CDR3 sequence: CASSYSLIGQVDEAFF. DNA for the CDR3: TGTGCCAGCAGTTACTCCTTGATCGGACAGGTAGATGAAGCTTTCTTT.

This clonotype was detected a few times. The chain uses TRBV7-6 and TRBJ2-1; 14 bases line up with TRBD2. Germline assignment: CDR1 SGHVS and CDR2 FNYEAQ. V shed 5 bases and J 8 bases; nucleotides not matched to a gene: 11. This CDR3 spans 17 amino acids. This CDR3 is CASSDYLGTSGSDEQFF. CDR3 nucleotide sequence: TGTGCCAGCAGCGACTACTTGGGGACTAGCGGGAGCGATGAGCAGTTCTTC.

The chain uses TRBV7-6 and TRBJ2-6; D gene ambiguous. V shed 1 base and J shed 4 bases, with 8 bases lying between them. Germline CDR1 reads SGHVS; CDR2 reads FNYEAQ. There are 15 residues in the CDR3. CDR3 bases: TGTGCCAGCAGCTTAGAACTGTTCGGGGCCAACGTCCTGACTTTC. It yields the protein CASSLELFGANVLTF.

This clonotype was observed a handful of times. The chain links TRBV28 to TRBJ2-7; possibly TRBD2 for D (6 bases). The CDR3 has 16 amino acids. Per germline, CDR1 MDHEN and CDR2 SYDVKM. Trimming stripped 7 bases from V and 1 base from J, with 20 bases between. The CDR3 reads CASTYTMGAGSYEQYF. CDR3 bases: TGTGCCAGCACCTATACGATGGGCGCGGGGTCCTACGAGCAGTACTTC. Filled out from reference TRBV28 and TRBJ2-7, the complete variable domain reads DVKVTQSSRYLVKRTGEKVFLECVQDMDHENMFWYRQDPGLGLRLIYFSYDVKMKEKGDIPEGYSVSREKKERFSLILESASTNQTSMYLCASTYTMGAGSYEQYFGPGTRLTVT.

This clonotype turned up a few times. The chain couples TRBV14 to TRBJ1-5; no clear D gene. Germline-derived CDR1 and CDR2 are SGHDN and FVKESK. The CDR3 has 13 residues. V was pared by 1 base and J by 5 bases, with 6 bases between. CDR3 in amino acids: CASSQAVHQPQHF. In DNA form, the CDR3 reads TGTGCCAGCAGCCAAGCGGTGCATCAGCCCCAGCATTTT.

The sample holds a few counts of this clonotype. The chain is built from TRBV30 and TRBJ1-1; TRBD1 is a possible D gene (5 bases). CDR3 length equals 14 residues. Germline V CDR1 and CDR2: GTSNPN, SVGIG (reference sequence). Trimming took 2 bases from V and 3 from J, leaving 13 bases between them. The CDR3 nucleotides are TGTGCCTGGAGTTCGGGGGTTGGCGACACTGAAGCTTTCTTT. Translating gives CAWSSGVGDTEAFF.

This clonotype was seen a few times. The chain is built from TRBV4-3 and TRBJ2-7; 10 bases map to TRBD1. V trimming: 4 bases; J trimming: 8 bases; junction bases outside the gene matches: 11. The CDR3 runs to 15 residues. The germline V gene encodes CDR1 LGHNA and CDR2 YSLEER. The CDR3 bases are TGCGCCAGCAGCCTGACCCGGACAGGGGGGGCCCAGCAGTACTTC. Translation: CASSLTRTGGAQQYF.

The V gene is TRBV5-1, the J gene TRBJ2-1; D may be TRBD1 (5 bases). The ends were cut back, 9 bases at V and 5 bases at J, with 18 bases in the middle. Germline lookup yields CDR1 SGHRS and CDR2 YFSETQ. The CDR3 is made up of 14 amino acids. The CDR3 DNA sequence: TGCGCCACCTCGCCCAGGGCAGCCCACAATGAGCAGTTCTTC. Amino acids: CATSPRAAHNEQFF.

In the case of this clonotype: At one end the junction does not follow the germline gene, possibly because of a read error. The gene calls are TRBV20-1 and TRBJ2-7; 9 bases map to TRBD1. CDR3 length equals 12 residues. Germline V gene lookup returns CDR1 DFQATT and CDR2 SNEGSKA (reference sequence). CDR3 in amino acids: CSARETGGDPLF. The CDR3 region has the DNA TGCAGTGCTAGGGAAACAGGGGGCGACCCGCTTTTC.

This clonotype has just a few counts. J is TRBJ2-2 and V is TRBV11-2; 7 bases line up with TRBD2. The CDR3 is 19 amino acids. Germline loops: CDR1 SGHAT, CDR2 FQNNGV. Trimming removed 3 bases from V and 13 bases from J; junction bases left unmatched: 26. CDR3 DNA sequence: TGTGCCAGCAGCTTTACCACTTTTTTCCGGCGGCCCGGGGGGAGGGGGCTGTTTTTT. It specifies CASSFTTFFRRPGGRGLFF. Using reference TRBV11-2 and TRBJ2-2 for the parts outside the CDR3, the full variable domain is EAGVAQSPRYKIIEKRQSVAFWCNPISGHATLYWYQQILGQGPKLLIQFQNNGVVDDSQLPKDRFSAERLKGVDSTLKIQPAKLEDSAVYLCASSFTTFFRRPGGRGLFFGEGSRLTVL.

A few counts support this clonotype. This CDR3 reads CASRPPGQGAQETQYF. CDR3 in DNA: TGTGCCAGCAGACCCCCGGGACAGGGCGCCCAAGAGACCCAGTACTTC. The gene calls are TRBV7-2 and TRBJ2-5; 9 bases are shared with TRBD1. The CDR3 length is 16 residues. The junction had 9 bases not matched to a gene; V was cut back by 6 bases and J by 1 base. Germline loops: CDR1 SGHTA, CDR2 FQGNSA.

This clonotype was detected only a few times. V gene TRBV7-2 combines with J gene TRBJ2-1; the match to TRBD1 covers 9 bases. Germline CDR1 SGHTA, CDR2 FQGNSA. CDR3 size: 15 residues. J was trimmed by 4 bases and V by 3 bases; bases with no gene match: 4. The CDR3: CASSFGDREYNEQFF. CDR3 sequence (DNA): TGTGCCAGCAGCTTCGGGGACAGGGAGTACAATGAGCAGTTCTTC.

This clonotype occurred a few times. The V and J genes are TRBV27 and TRBJ2-1; tentatively, D is TRBD1 or TRBD2 (5 bases each). The CDR3 covers 13 residues. Trimming left V 6 bases short and J 10 bases short, with 16 bases between. Germline V gene lookup returns CDR1 MNHEY and CDR2 SMNVEV (reference sequence). The DNA of the CDR3 is TGTGCCAGCAGCCCGGGACGTACCGGGGAGCAGTTCTTC. It codes for CASSPGRTGEQFF.

The rearrangement uses TRBV21-1 and TRBJ2-3; the D call TRBD1 from the table was never checked on the DNA. TRBV21-1 is reported as a pseudogene. There are 13 residues in the CDR3. CDR3 sequence: CASYLPLTDTQYF. DNA of the CDR3: TGTGCCAGTTACCTTCCCCTCACAGATACGCAGTATTTT.

The chain is built from TRBV20-1 and TRBJ2-1; no clear D. The CDR3 consists of 11 residues. The V gene's germline CDR1 is DFQATT and CDR2 SNEGSKA (reference sequence). Trimming shortened V by 0 bases and J by 9 bases, and 6 bases separated the two germline ends. Here the CDR3 DNA reads TGCAGTGCTAGAGATTGGCCTGAGCAGTTCTTC. It codes for CSARDWPEQFF.

The V and J genes are TRBV7-2 and TRBJ2-5; D ambiguous. Trimming removed 6 bases from V and 4 bases from J, with 12 bases in between. This CDR3 spans 13 amino acids. CDR1 and CDR2 (germline): SGHTA, FQGNSA. The CDR3 DNA reads TGTGCCAGCAGAAATAGCTGGGGAGAGACCCAGTACTTC. Translating it yields CASRNSWGETQYF. Full variable domain (remainder filled in from reference TRBV7-2 and TRBJ2-5): GAGVSQSPSNKVTEKGKDVELRCDPISGHTALYWYRQSLGQGLEFLIYFQGNSAPDKSGLPSDRFSAERTGGSVSTLTIQRTQQEDSAVYLCASRNSWGETQYFGPGTRLLVL.

Only a few counts were recorded for this clonotype. The chain has TRBV29-1 and TRBJ1-1; tentative D call: TRBD1 (5 bases). Germline CDR1 SQVTM, CDR2 ANQGSEA. The CDR3 is 12 residues long. Trimming removed 5 bases from V and 1 base from J, with 8 bases in between. The CDR3 nucleotides are TGCAGCGTTCGGGACCAGAACACTGAAGCTTTCTTT. Residues: CSVRDQNTEAFF.

This clonotype came up many times. The rearrangement links TRBV29-1 to TRBJ2-7; 8 bases map to TRBD2. The germline gives CDR1 SQVTM, CDR2 ANQGSEA. The CDR3 contains 12 residues. Trimming at V came to 6 bases and at J to 5 bases, leaving 6 bases not matched to a gene. DNA for the CDR3: TGCAGCGTAGTTAGCGGGATCAACGAGCAGTACTTC. Protein sequence: CSVVSGINEQYF.

This sequence joins TRBV3-1 and TRBJ2-7; D remains unclear. This CDR3 has 14 amino acids. Germline CDR1 LGHDT, CDR2 YNNKEL (reference sequence). Trimming stripped 3 bases from V and 0 bases from J, with 9 bases between. CDR3 protein: CASSQYGSSYEQYF. CDR3 sequence (DNA): TGTGCCAGCAGCCAGTACGGATCCTCCTACGAGCAGTACTTC.

Many counts were recorded for this clonotype. The chain combines TRBV4-2 with TRBJ2-1; 8 nucleotides agree with TRBD2. Germline V CDR1 and CDR2: LGHNA, YNFKEQ. V shed 2 bases, J shed 2 bases, and the junction held 5 bases outside the gene matches. This CDR3 has 16 amino acids. The DNA of the CDR3 is TGTGCCAGCAGCCAAAGCGGGAGTAGCCCCTACAATGAGCAGTTCTTC. Protein product: CASSQSGSSPYNEQFF.